The source of this TCR beta chain is a study of beta chain features in type 1 diabetes. General study findings and limits: Among type 1 diabetes patients, VDJ junctions had fewer insertions and more deletions.

Germline loops: CDR1 MNHEY, CDR2 SVGAGI. The CDR3 extends over 12 amino acids. The V end was cut by 5 bases, the J end by 7 bases, with 9 bases between. Sorting that relied on CD45RO/CCR7/CD25/CD127/CD95/CD27 yielded CD4+ naive, central memory, regulatory and stem cell-like memory cells. All sorted populations exceeded 95% purity. About this clone itself: The antigen remains unidentified.

What was sequenced were expressed TCRB transcripts, since all of the isolated RNA had been reverse transcribed. TCRdb keeps only in-frame clones here, not all; method: immunoSEQ multiplex PCR. The sample yields about 320,000 clones, 12% to 15% seen once. The sample consisted of central memory CD4+ T cells from blood. V gene TRBV6-5 combines with J gene TRBJ2-1; TRBD2 might be the D (5 bases). The source is a young man in good health. CDR3 sequence (DNA): TGTGCCAGCAGTGCTCAGCGGAATGAGCAGTTCTTC. It encodes CASSAQRNEQFF.